The rows below give T cell receptor beta chains drawn from one sample of a study of blood T cell repertoires in COVID-19. Assay: immunoSEQ multiplex PCR; the TCRdb copy retains only in-frame clones and omits some. The sample has a few hundred thousand clones; about 80% are singletons. The sequenced sample consisted of peripheral blood. Receptors originate from a woman aged 30 to 39 who had recovered from COVID-19. Each CDR3 is given with its conserved first and last residue. Fields, in order: V gene, clone size, D gene, J gene, CDR3 DNA, CDR3 protein. The D gene is left open where the match is weak. For some rows the clone size is stated as once, few or many, or as a class when expanded; others skip it.

TRBV29-1	few	NA	TRBJ1-2	TGCAGCGTTATAGGGGCCGATGCCGGTAACTATGGCTACACCTTC	CSVIGADAGNYGYTF
TRBV2	few	TRBD2	TRBJ2-5	TGTGCCAGCAGTGAAGCGACTAGCGGTCCTTACAAGACCCAGTACTTC	CASSEATSGPYKTQYF
TRBV3-1/TRBV3-2	NA	NA	TRBJ1-5	TGTGCCAGCAGCCAAAGTGGAGGACCAGGGGCCCAGCATTTT	CASSQSGGPGAQHF
TRBV27	once	NA	TRBJ1-4	TGTGCCAGCAGTAAACGGGAGCTGGAGGAAAAACTGTTTTTT	CASSKRELEEKLFF
TRBV23-1	once	NA	TRBJ2-6	TGCGCCAGCAGTCAATCGAGCTCTGGGGCCAACGTCCTGACTTTC	CASSQSSSGANVLTF
TRBV6-5	NA	NA	TRBJ2-7	TGTGCCAGCAGTTACCGGACCGCCTCGAGGGACGAGCAGTACTTC	CASSYRTASRDEQYF
TRBV7-9	NA	TRBD1	TRBJ1-1	TGTGCCAGCAGGCCGATAACAGGGGGCACTGAAGCTTTCTTT	CASRPITGGTEAFF
TRBV19	medium-sized	TRBD2	TRBJ2-2	TGTGCCAGTAGCACTAGCGGGAGATTTGGCGGGGAGCTGTTTTTT	CASSTSGRFGGELFF
TRBV5-6	NA	NA	TRBJ1-2	TGTGCCAGCAGCTTGGACAGGGTTAACTATGGCTACACCTTC	CASSLDRVNYGYTF
TRBV28	NA	NA	TRBJ2-5	TGTGCCAGCAGTTCCCATTCGACAGGACAAGAGACCCAGTACTTC	CASSSHSTGQETQYF
TRBV30	NA	TRBD1	TRBJ2-3	TGTGCCTGGGCCCCAGGGGGCCCAATTAATACGCAGTATTTT	CAWAPGGPINTQYF
TRBV28	NA	NA	TRBJ1-4	TGTGCCAGCCTCCCAGGGGTTCTTAATGAAAAACTGTTTTTT	CASLPGVLNEKLFF
TRBV5-1	few	TRBD2	TRBJ2-7	TGCGCCAGCAGCTTTCAGCGGGATAGCAACGAGCAGTACTTC	CASSFQRDSNEQYF
TRBV27	NA	TRBD1	TRBJ1-2	TGTGCCAGCAGCGGACAGGGAACCTATGGCTACACCTTC	CASSGQGTYGYTF
TRBV19	NA	NA	TRBJ1-5	TGTGCCAGTAGTATAAACAGCTATAGCAATCAGCCCCAGCATTTT	CASSINSYSNQPQHF
TRBV19	NA	TRBD1	TRBJ2-2	TGTGCCACCACCGGGACAGGGGTCGCCTACACCGGGGAGCTGTTTTTT	CATTGTGVAYTGELFF
TRBV9	NA	TRBD2	TRBJ2-1	TGTGCCGGAGCTTCCGGGACTAGCCAGAATGAGCAGTTCTTC	CAGASGTSQNEQFF
TRBV3-1/TRBV3-2	once	NA	TRBJ2-1	TGTGCCAGCAGCCAAGAAGGGCGGGGTAGCAATGAGCAGTTCTTC	CASSQEGRGSNEQFF
TRBV10-3	NA	NA	TRBJ1-1	TGTGCCCCGACAGGAACAACTGAAGCTTTCTTT	CAPTGTTEAFF
TRBV10-1	NA	NA	TRBJ1-1	TGCGCCAGCAGTGAGTCGCGGGGCCAGGGTCTCACTGAAGCTTTCTTT	CASSESRGQGLTEAFF
TRBV12-5	NA	TRBD1	TRBJ1-1	TGTGCGACGCGACAGGGAATCGGCACTGAAGCTTTCTTT	CATRQGIGTEAFF
TRBV5-1	once	NA	TRBJ1-6	TGCGCCAGCAGCTTAGAGAGCTCCTATAATTCACCCCTCCACTTT	CASSLESSYNSPLHF
TRBV5-1	NA	NA	TRBJ2-7	TGCGCCAGCAGCTTGGACGAGTACGAGCAGTACTTC	CASSLDEYEQYF
TRBV21-1	NA	NA	TRBJ2-7	TGTGCCAGCAGCAAAGGGGGCGGATCCTACGAGCAGTACTTC	CASSKGGGSYEQYF
TRBV4-2	NA	NA	TRBJ1-2	TGTGCCAGCAGCCAAGAATGGGGCAGTAACTATGGCTACACCTTC	CASSQEWGSNYGYTF
TRBV28	NA	NA	TRBJ2-1	TGTGCCAGCAGGACCGGTACAGGATCCCCTTATCACAATGAGCAGTTCTTC	CASRTGTGSPYHNEQFF
TRBV6-6	NA	TRBD1	TRBJ1-2	TGTGCCAGCAGTCTCCGAGGACAGGGGAATGACTACACCTTC	CASSLRGQGNDYTF
TRBV14	NA	NA	TRBJ1-1	TGTGCCAGCAGCGTGGACGGGGGGATTGAAGCTTTCTTT	CASSVDGGIEAFF
TRBV6-5	NA	NA	TRBJ1-3	TGTGCCAGCAGGGAGGACCTATCGGCGGGAAACACCATATATTTT	CASREDLSAGNTIYF
TRBV7-2	few	NA	TRBJ1-2	TGTGCCAGCAGCCAGACACGGGGTCGTAATCATGGCTACACCTTC	CASSQTRGRNHGYTF
TRBV5-5	NA	NA	TRBJ1-5	TGTGCCAGCAGCTTGAGGATAAGGACAGACAATCAGCCCCAGCATTTT	CASSLRIRTDNQPQHF
TRBV18	NA	NA	TRBJ2-3	TGTGCCAGCTCACCTCGACAGGACCCCGATACGCAGTATTTT	CASSPRQDPDTQYF
TRBV11-2	NA	NA	TRBJ2-1	TGTGCCAGCAGCCGAGCGTCGCGGAGCCCATACAATGAGCAGTTCTTC	CASSRASRSPYNEQFF
TRBV28	NA	TRBD2	TRBJ2-1	TGTGCCAGCATCAAAGGGACTAGCGGACCCGAGCAGTTCTTC	CASIKGTSGPEQFF
TRBV4-1	NA	TRBD1	TRBJ1-6	TGCGCCAGCAGCCAGGTCGGGACAGGGGGATACTCACCCCTCCACTTT	CASSQVGTGGYSPLHF
TRBV30	NA	NA	TRBJ2-4	TGTGCCTGGAGTCCTGACAGGAAAGGTGTGGACATTCAGTACTTC	CAWSPDRKGVDIQYF
TRBV30	NA	TRBD1	TRBJ1-5	TGTGCCTGGAGTCCGGGACAGGGGGGTAATCAGCCCCAGCATTTT	CAWSPGQGGNQPQHF
TRBV19	NA	TRBD2	TRBJ2-1	TGTGCGTCTCAGCGGGAGGGGATCAATGAGCAGTTCTTC	CASQREGINEQFF
TRBV6-1	NA	TRBD2	TRBJ2-7	TGTGCCAGCAGTGAACTTACTAGCGGGCCCACCTACGAGCAGTACTTC	CASSELTSGPTYEQYF
TRBV25-1	few	TRBD2	TRBJ2-1	TGTGCCAGCTCAACTAGCGGCCACCTAGGGGGGTCCAATGAGCAGTTCTTC	CASSTSGHLGGSNEQFF
TRBV11-2	NA	NA	TRBJ2-3	TGTGCCAGCAGCTTAGATTGGGCGGGGAACAGTAGGGCTAGCACAGATACGCAGTATTTT	CASSLDWAGNSRASTDTQYF
TRBV5-1	NA	NA	TRBJ2-3	TGCGCCAGCAGCTCGGACTGGGGAGATACGCAGTATTTT	CASSSDWGDTQYF
TRBV11-1	NA	NA	TRBJ1-1	TGTGCCAGCAGCCCGGGTCCTACGAACACTGAAGCTTTCTTT	CASSPGPTNTEAFF
TRBV3-1/TRBV3-2	NA	TRBD2	TRBJ2-1	TGTGCCAGCAGCGGGCGGGCCCTCCTTAGCGGGATCCCCTACAATGAGCAGTTCTTC	CASSGRALLSGIPYNEQFF
TRBV9	NA	TRBD1	TRBJ1-4	TGTGCCAGCAGCGCCGGGACAGAAGGGGGAAAACTGTTTTTT	CASSAGTEGGKLFF
TRBV11-2	NA	NA	TRBJ2-2	TGTGCCAGCAGCTGGGGGGTGAGCGGGGAGCTGTTTTTT	CASSWGVSGELFF
TRBV5-1	NA	TRBD2	TRBJ2-2	TGCGCCAGCAGCCCATTGACTAGCGGGATAAACACCGGGGAGCTGTTTTTT	CASSPLTSGINTGELFF
TRBV28	NA	TRBD2	TRBJ2-7	TGTGCCAGCAGTACGATTAGCGGGAGGGGGTACGAGCAGTACTTC	CASSTISGRGYEQYF
TRBV6-1	NA	TRBD1	TRBJ2-3	TGTGCCAGCAGTGAGAGGGGACAGGGCACAGATACGCAGTATTTT	CASSERGQGTDTQYF
TRBV3-1/TRBV3-2	NA	NA	TRBJ2-7	TGTGCCAGCAGCCGAGTTAGCGGAACCCGAACTTACGAGCAGTACTTC	CASSRVSGTRTYEQYF
TRBV13	NA	NA	TRBJ2-6	TGTGCCAGCAGCTTCGGTAGGGGCTCTGGGGCCAACGTCCTGACTTTC	CASSFGRGSGANVLTF
TRBV10-3	NA	TRBD1	TRBJ2-1	TGTGCCATCAGGACAGGGGACAATGAGCAGTTCTTC	CAIRTGDNEQFF
TRBV11-3	many	TRBD2	TRBJ2-2	TGTGCCAGCTCGGGACTAGCGGGATCCGGGGAGCTGTTTTTT	CASSGLAGSGELFF